This is a list of T cell receptor beta chains from one sample in a study of response to subunit inactivated influenza vaccine. TCRdb passed the RT-PCR reads through MiXCR, listing each CDR3 protein once. The sample has roughly 780,000 distinct CDR3 sequences, 18% seen once. This material consisted of PBMCs from blood, taken 5 days after vaccination. The source is a man aged 50-59 years who received an inactivated influenza vaccine. Both conserved end residues are part of each CDR3. Fields, in order: D gene, V gene, J gene, clone size, CDR3 DNA, CDR3 protein. A D gene is named only where the DNA matches it firmly. A clone size is listed for some rows: how often the clone was seen (once, few, many), or a class if it is expanded.

D: .; V: TRBV7-9; J: TRBJ2-7; size: many; DNA: TGTGCCAGCAGCTTCCCCGGGGCCTACGAGCAGTACTTC; CDR3: CASSFPGAYEQYF
D: .; V: TRBV20-1; J: TRBJ2-1; size: .; DNA: TGCAGTCACCACGTTAGGAGGGGGCCCTACAATGAGCAGTTCTTC; CDR3: CSHHVRRGPYNEQFF
D: .; V: TRBV27; J: TRBJ2-7; size: .; DNA: TGTGCCAGCAGTTCCCCTATGTTGGAGGGGGGCTACGAGCAGTACTTC; CDR3: CASSSPMLEGGYEQYF
D: .; V: TRBV4-1; J: TRBJ1-5; size: .; DNA: TGCGCCAGCAGCCAAGACTCGAGGGGTTCTATTCAGCCCCAGCATTTT; CDR3: CASSQDSRGSIQPQHF
D: TRBD2; V: TRBV12-3/TRBV12-4; J: TRBJ2-1; size: .; DNA: TGTGCCAGCAGTTTAGCGGCGGGAGGAGGATATGAGCAGTTCTTC; CDR3: CASSLAAGGGYEQFF
D: .; V: TRBV6-5; J: TRBJ2-3; size: .; DNA: TGTGCCAGCAGTTACTCCGGTCCAAGAGGTACAGATACGCAGTATTTT; CDR3: CASSYSGPRGTDTQYF
D: .; V: TRBV11-2; J: TRBJ2-3; size: few; DNA: TGTGCCAGCAGTGGGGGGCCGAAAGATACGCAGTATTTT; CDR3: CASSGGPKDTQYF
D: .; V: TRBV6-5; J: TRBJ2-4; size: few; DNA: TGTGCCAGCAGTTACGGGTTTGGTCGGGGCAAAAACATTCAGTACTTC; CDR3: CASSYGFGRGKNIQYF
D: .; V: TRBV12-3/TRBV12-4; J: TRBJ2-5; size: many; DNA: TGTGCCAGCACCCGGTCCGGGACAAGAAGGCTAGAGACCCAGTACTTC; CDR3: CASTRSGTRRLETQYF
D: TRBD2; V: TRBV29-1; J: TRBJ2-7; size: many; DNA: TGCAGCGTTGAGCCACTAGCGGGACCCTACGAGCAGTACTTC; CDR3: CSVEPLAGPYEQYF
D: .; V: TRBV28; J: TRBJ2-2; size: .; DNA: TGTGCCAGCAGTTTATCTAGGGTGAACACCGGGGAGCTGTTTTTT; CDR3: CASSLSRVNTGELFF
D: .; V: TRBV5-1; J: TRBJ1-2; size: .; DNA: TGCGCCAGCAGCCCCCCGACAGGATCTAACTATGGCTACACCTTC; CDR3: CASSPPTGSNYGYTF
D: .; V: TRBV7-2; J: TRBJ1-2; size: many; DNA: TGTGCCAGCAGCTTAGCCCCAGGAGTTTATGGCTACACCTTC; CDR3: CASSLAPGVYGYTF
D: .; V: TRBV6-5; J: TRBJ2-7; size: few; DNA: TGTGCCAGCAGGGCCTCACCAGACGAGCAGTACTTC; CDR3: CASRASPDEQYF
D: TRBD2; V: TRBV4-1; J: TRBJ2-2; size: once; DNA: TGCGCCAGCAGCCAAGATCGGCGGGGGTGGGCCGGGGAGCTGTTTTTT; CDR3: CASSQDRRGWAGELFF
D: .; V: TRBV10-3; J: TRBJ2-7; size: .; DNA: TGTGCCATCAGTGATGGCAAAATTTCCTACGAGCAGTACTTC; CDR3: CAISDGKISYEQYF
D: TRBD1; V: TRBV10-3; J: TRBJ1-1; size: many; DNA: TGTGCCACTACAGGGGGAGGCACTGAAGCTTTCTTT; CDR3: CATTGGGTEAFF
D: .; V: TRBV9; J: TRBJ2-7; size: few; DNA: TGTGCCAGCAGCGCCCAGGGCTCTCCCTCCTACGAGCAGTACTTC; CDR3: CASSAQGSPSYEQYF
D: .; V: TRBV7-8; J: TRBJ2-7; size: few; DNA: TGTGCCAGCGGAGGCGCAGCCTACGAGCAGTACTTC; CDR3: CASGGAAYEQYF
D: .; V: TRBV5-6; J: TRBJ2-2; size: few; DNA: TGTGCCAGCAGCTTGGTGGACGGGGAGCTGTTTTTT; CDR3: CASSLVDGELFF
D: TRBD1; V: TRBV20-1; J: TRBJ2-3; size: .; DNA: TGCAGTGCAACGACAGGGACCCTCACAGATACGCAGTATTTT; CDR3: CSATTGTLTDTQYF
D: TRBD2; V: TRBV7-9; J: TRBJ2-3; size: .; DNA: TGTGCCAGCAGCCCCGTGATAGCGGGGCTCACAGATACGCAGTATTTT; CDR3: CASSPVIAGLTDTQYF
D: .; V: TRBV7-8; J: TRBJ1-1; size: many; DNA: TGTGCCAGCAGCTTAGCTCAGCGCGGACCGACTGAAGCTTTCTTT; CDR3: CASSLAQRGPTEAFF
D: TRBD1; V: TRBV5-1; J: TRBJ2-1; size: .; DNA: TGCGCCAGCAGCTCTTCGACAGGGTCAAGCTCCTACAATGAGCAGTTCTTC; CDR3: CASSSSTGSSSYNEQFF
D: .; V: TRBV6-2/TRBV6-3; J: TRBJ2-7; size: few; DNA: TGTGCCAGCAGTGGCGGAATCTTACGGGGCGAGCAGTACTTC; CDR3: CASSGGILRGEQYF
D: TRBD1; V: TRBV5-1; J: TRBJ2-2; size: .; DNA: TGCGCCAGCAGCATATCGGGACAGGGCACCGGGGAGCTGTTTTTT; CDR3: CASSISGQGTGELFF
D: .; V: TRBV6-5; J: TRBJ1-5; size: few; DNA: TGTGCCAGCAGTTACGGTCTAGGGGATCAGCCCCAGCATTTT; CDR3: CASSYGLGDQPQHF
D: .; V: TRBV20-1; J: TRBJ2-7; size: .; DNA: TGCAGTGCTAGAGATACCCAGGGATCCAACGAGCAGTACTTC; CDR3: CSARDTQGSNEQYF
D: .; V: TRBV4-3; J: TRBJ1-4; size: few; DNA: TGCGCCAGCAGCCTCTACCCGGGCAGTAATGAAAAACTGTTTTTT; CDR3: CASSLYPGSNEKLFF
D: TRBD1; V: TRBV5-1; J: TRBJ1-1; size: .; DNA: TGCGCCAGCAGCTTTACAGGGGGCGCGCAGGTGAACACTGAAGCTTTCTTT; CDR3: CASSFTGGAQVNTEAFF
D: TRBD1; V: TRBV5-1; J: TRBJ2-7; size: few; DNA: TGCGCCAGCAGCCCAAATACAGGGACAGCCTACGAGCAGTACTTC; CDR3: CASSPNTGTAYEQYF
D: .; V: TRBV28; J: TRBJ2-5; size: .; DNA: TGTGCCAGCAGGCCGGTGATGAGAGAGACCCAGTACTTC; CDR3: CASRPVMRETQYF